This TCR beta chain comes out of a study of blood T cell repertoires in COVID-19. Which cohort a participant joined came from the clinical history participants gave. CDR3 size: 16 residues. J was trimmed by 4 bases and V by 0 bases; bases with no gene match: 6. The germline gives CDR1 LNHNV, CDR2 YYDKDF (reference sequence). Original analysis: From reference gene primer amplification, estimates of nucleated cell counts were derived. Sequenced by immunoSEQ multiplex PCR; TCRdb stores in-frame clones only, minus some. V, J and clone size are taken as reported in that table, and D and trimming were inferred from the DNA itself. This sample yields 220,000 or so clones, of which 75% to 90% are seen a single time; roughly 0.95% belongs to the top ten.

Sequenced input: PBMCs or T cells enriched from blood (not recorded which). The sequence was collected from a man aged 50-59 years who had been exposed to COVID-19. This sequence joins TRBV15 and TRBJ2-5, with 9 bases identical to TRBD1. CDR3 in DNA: TGTGCCACCAGCAGAGAAAGGGACAGGGCACGAGAGACCCAGTACTTC. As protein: CATSRERDRARETQYF.